This T cell receptor (beta chain) was recovered during a study of CD8+ T cells in alopecia areata. Whole-study context: Those patients who were treated received oral tofacitinib, which was given at 5 to 10 mg twice daily for moderate-to-severe alopecia areata.

Study-wide points: Expanded CD8+ clones among the top 100, and scalp clonality, were significantly decreased by tofacitinib. It was less clear whether patients shared TCRs than it was in mice, possibly because of HLA. Persistence in scalp and blood during tofacitinib was observed for many expanded lesional clones.

Concerning this clone itself: Its antigen is currently unknown.

This CDR3 region has 15 residues. Trimming removed 2 bases from V and 6 bases from J, with 19 bases in between. The germline V gene encodes CDR1 GTSNPN and CDR2 SVGIG (reference sequence). Noted treatment: oral pan-JAK inhibitor, 5-10 mg twice daily. cDNA serving as the sequencing template came from extracted, reverse transcribed RNA. Data came from immunoSEQ multiplex PCR; TCRdb stores just in-frame clones and leaves some out. The sample yields 150,000 to 200,000 clones, around three fifths seen once. The input for sequencing was CD4+ T cells sorted from blood, taken around week 50, from a patient treated with tofacitinib. V and J are TRBV30 and TRBJ1-2, with D possibly being TRBD1 (6 bases). This clonotype was obtained from a human donor with alopecia areata. The CDR3 sequence is CAWSPQGRARDGYTF. CDR3 DNA sequence: TGTGCCTGGAGTCCACAGGGCCGGGCGCGAGATGGCTACACCTTC.